This TCR beta chain was sequenced in a study of T cells after posttransplantation cyclophosphamide (dated by TCRdb to the mid-2010s). In the study overall: Using TRB sequencing, the study followed how the T cell repertoire reconstituted after myeloablative bone marrow transplantation in which posttransplantation cyclophosphamide served as GVHD prophylaxis. Antigen receptor sequencing was done on samples from a few dozen PTCy-treated patients and from approximately 16 related bone marrow donors of those patients. Blood from all 34 PTCy patients with 1-year posttransplant specimens was subjected to TRB sequencing. TRB sequencing was also done on up to roughly 3 additional blood samples from 2 to 5.2 years after transplant in 3 patients, and on pretransplant blood from a handful of patients. Because TRA and TRB clonality were tightly correlated in 9 samples, subsequent TCR analyses were focused on TRB only. Public TRB sequences were searched against a database of over 3,600 sequences associated with responses to pathogens, tumor antigens, self-antigens and alloantigens. Summary of the overall study and its limitations: Donor-recipient similarity was low at 1-2 months but rose over the first year, and later blood repertoires were often dominated by donor CD8+ memory clones. The TRB repertoires of T cells infiltrating skin or the GI tract showed only limited overlap with the TRB repertoires found in blood. Across 45 or so patients, TRB clonality was highly associated with recipient CMV seropositivity and CMV reactivation, and PTCy diversity was similar to diversity in CNI/methotrexate controls.

The control cohort consisted of 11 patients who had myeloablative marrow transplants with methotrexate plus a calcineurin inhibitor and who were sampled 1 year after transplant. Peripheral blood and bone marrow mononuclear cells were isolated by Ficoll-Hypaque density centrifugation and were cryopreserved. On this clone: Its antigen specificity is not known. No base quality information exists; no much larger clone differs at one position.

Genomic DNA was the input for TRB sequencing, which was run either with the immunoSEQ assay at survey resolution or with the hsTCRB kit. The paper's data handling went like this. The immunoSEQ software was used for initial read processing, and the LymphoSeq R package was used for repertoire analyses. Clonality was computed as 1 minus normalized Shannon entropy, and a Gini coefficient was also calculated for each TRB dataset. Phenotypes of unsorted samples were inferred by mapping TRB sequences from sorted subsets of the recipient or donor onto unsorted samples of the same recipient. TCRdb obtained this table from immuneACCESS and retained in-frame rearrangements with V and J assigned. These tables miss some clones; where compared with another copy, unresolved V genes account for less than half of the shortfall, and the remainder is unexplained. Clone size and the V and J calls come from that table; the DNA yielded D and trimming. The table for this sample lists around 22,000 clones; more than 70% of them were counted only once. In total, the top ten clones hold approximately 8% of the sample.

Here the sequenced sample was PBMCs, taken after an allogeneic stem cell transplant with a calcineurin inhibitor and methotrexate. This clonotype was obtained from a female patient aged 45-65 years who received an allogeneic stem cell transplant from an unrelated donor, was CMV-positive, and had chronic GVHD only. After a transplant, some T cells may be of graft donor origin.

The CDR3 region: CASGLAGQETQYF. The DNA sequence is given as TGTGCCAGTGGACTAGCGGGACAAGAGACCCAGTACTTC. The V and J genes are TRBV9 and TRBJ2-5; TRBD2 lines up with 12 middle nucleotides. From the cysteine through the phenylalanine, the CDR3 covers 13 amino acids. Only the CDR3 portion is preserved as DNA: 39 bases, with reading frame beginning at the first base. Trimming takes 8 bases off V and 2 bases off J; junction bases not matched to a gene: 1. CDR1 and CDR2 (SGDLS, YYNGEE) derive from the germline V gene.